This entry concerns a single T cell receptor (beta chain). Its antigen is currently not known. The input lacks base qualities; no much larger clone sits a single base away. The data were taken from a study of robustness of blood B and T cell sequencing (dated by TCRdb to the late 2010s). In terms of the full investigation: The study aimed to determine how much peripheral blood is needed to reliably characterize an individual's TCRbeta and IgG repertoires. In each of the ten independently drawn blood samples, TCRbeta and IgG repertoires were quantified. As technical replicates, two replicate TCRbeta cDNA libraries were prepared from one shared RNA pool derived from a single 10 ml draw.

Taken from cysteine to phenylalanine, the CDR3 has 15 residues. The DNA shown is the 45-base CDR3, in frame from base 1. As encoded in the germline V gene, CDR1 is SGHNT while CDR2 is YENEEA. Unmatched junction bases come to 4, with V trimmed by 0 bases and J by 4 bases. The library was prepared using PCR. The sequencer listed for this sample is Illumina MiSeq. Synthesis of cDNA relied on SMARTScribe reverse transcriptase together with a 5' template-switch oligo that added a universal priming site. Each cDNA molecule was tagged by a 12-nucleotide random unique molecular identifier (UMI) carried on the template-switch oligo. Chain-specific reverse primers targeted TCRbeta transcripts during reverse transcription. Uracil DNA glycosylase treatment was used to remove residual template-switch adapters, and a Qiagen MinElute kit was used to purify the cDNA. For the first PCR, KAPA HiFi HotStart ReadyMix was used for approximately 20 cycles, with amplification split across four 50 ul reactions containing step-out primers. Before further amplification, first-round PCR products were gel-purified. Illumina Nextera adapters were attached in a second PCR of roughly 8 cycles, and the libraries were then purified and pooled. For each TCRbeta molecule, the UMI barcode was captured by a 50-nucleotide 5' read. The original pipeline was this. The MIGEC toolkit was used to group reads by UMI into consensus reads. Forward and reverse consensus reads were merged with PEAR to produce final reads. A custom decontamination script removed identical UMI-sequence pairs shared across libraries, treating them as cross-sample contamination. MIGMAP, a wrapper around IgBLAST, was used to carry out V(D)J assignment and CDR3 extraction. A TCR clonotype was defined by an identical V gene, J gene and CDR3 amino acid sequence; no sequencing was done for CDR1 and CDR2. TCRdb took the public reads, trimmed them with fastp at Q25, ran MiXCR for clone calling and kept in-frame beta chains. Rows with one shared CDR3 protein collapse into an entry with the most common genes and DNA. It is TCRdb's table, rather than the study itself, that gives the V and J calls and clone size. Present in this sample are about 3,900 distinct CDR3 sequences, 50% of which were seen just once. 20% to 25% of the sample is held by the ten biggest clonotypes.

TCRbeta repertoires were measured from mRNA instead of genomic DNA, an approach that captures expressed receptors. Buffy coat leukocytes were collected into Trizol, and RNA was extracted with the Direct-zol RNA MiniPrep Plus kit without cell sorting. To separate plasma, buffy coat and red blood cells, the EDTA blood tubes were centrifuged right away at 4 degrees C. Broader findings and caveats from the paper: Combining 3 or 4 tubes (roughly 27-40 ml blood) brought coverage of the top 10,000 TCRbeta clonotypes close to saturation. Evidence of cross-contamination, likely caused by batch processing, was seen in one pair of TCRbeta libraries, and the UMI-sequence pairs shared between the two libraries were removed. The TCRbeta rarefaction curves did not fully level off, which suggests either under-sequencing or many low-abundance clonotypes. Of the top 10,000 TCRbeta clonotypes in one technical replicate library, approximately 95% were also found in the other technical replicate library. Overlap of rare TCRbeta clonotypes did not improve with pooling tubes, implying much larger blood volumes would be needed to capture them. Every single 10 ml sample contained the 1,000 most abundant TCRbeta clonotypes from the pooled draws. EDTA tubes required immediate fractionation, limiting use in multi-site collections.

The TCR comes from a human donor in good health. The receptor chain draws on TRBV11-3 and TRBJ2-3, and 7 junction bases match TRBD2. Sample: peripheral blood. The DNA sequence follows: TGTGCCAGCAGCTTAGATGGACTAGGAGCAGATACGCAGTATTTT. It specifies CASSLDGLGADTQYF.